Presented here are 18 T cell receptor beta chains from one specimen sequenced in a study of CXCR3-negative and CXCR3-positive naive CD8 T cells. TRB cDNA libraries were made by UMI-labeled 5' RACE. From the 5' RACE reads, TCRdb lists one entry per CDR3 protein and no DNA. This sample contains some 10,000 distinct CDR3 sequences. Sequenced sample: naive CXCR3- CD8+ T cells from blood. Subset reported: CD45RO-CCR7+CD27+CD95- naive CD8+ T cells lacking CXCR3 (TNR3-). Receptors were obtained from a human donor in good health. Some clones in this sample may be carry-over from other donors' samples.

The V call is TRBV2, the J call TRBJ1-1. The CDR3 is 12 residues long. The germline gives CDR1 SNHLY, CDR2 FYNNEI. CDR3 protein: CASSGPNTEAFF. Looking up the rest from reference TRBV2 and TRBJ1-1 gives the full variable domain: EPEVTQTPSHQVTQMGQEVILRCVPISNHLYFYWYRQILGQKVEFLVSFYNNEISEKSEIFDDQFSVERPDGSNFTLKIRSTKLEDSAMYFCASSGPNTEAFFGQGTRLTVV.

The gene calls are TRBV19 and TRBJ2-7; the TRBD2 assignment by TCRdb is unverifiable without DNA. CDR3 length: 15 residues. Germline loops: CDR1 LNHDA, CDR2 SQIVND (reference sequence). This CDR3 is CASSPTSGSSYEQYF. The entire variable domain, with the rest obtained from reference TRBV19 and TRBJ2-7, is as follows: DGGITQSPKYLFRKEGQNVTLSCEQNLNHDAMYWYRQDPGQGLRLIYYSQIVNDFQKGDIAEGYSVSREKKESFPLTVTSAQKNPTAFYLCASSPTSGSSYEQYFGPGTRLTVT.

The chain couples TRBV7-8 to TRBJ2-7. Germline-derived CDR1 and CDR2 are SGHVS and FQNEAQ. The CDR3 consists of 11 residues. The CDR3 protein is CASSESYEQYF.

J is TRBJ2-1 and V is TRBV5-6; the D gene TCRdb calls, TRBD1, cannot be checked with no DNA. Germline CDR1 and CDR2: SGHDT and YYEEEE. The CDR3 has 14 amino acids. CDR3 sequence: CASSSGQGFNEQFF.

The chain recombines TRBV29-1 with TRBJ2-2; TCRdb's D gene call, TRBD2, goes unchecked for lack of DNA. Germline values: CDR1 SQVTM, CDR2 ANQGSEA. The CDR3 runs to 16 residues. The CDR3: CSVEDRGLGATGELFF.

According to its frequency, this clonotype is medium-sized. The rearrangement links TRBV24-1 to TRBJ2-3; TCRdb gives TRBD1 as the D gene, but with no DNA this cannot be confirmed. The CDR3 length is 16 residues. CDR1 and CDR2 (germline): KGHDR, SFDVKD. The CDR3 reads CATSDPDSTSADTQYF.

CDR3 in amino acids: CSASQGRTYNSPLHF. V usage is TRBV20-1 and J usage is TRBJ1-6; TCRdb proposes TRBD1, but this gene call is untestable without DNA. The CDR3 length is 15 residues. CDR1 and CDR2 from the germline V gene are DFQATT and SNEGSKA (reference sequence).

Its frequency marks this clonotype as medium-sized. The chain carries TRBV4-1 and TRBJ2-5. Germline assignment: CDR1 MGHRA and CDR2 YSYEKL. This CDR3 spans 14 amino acids. This chain's CDR3 is CASSQAVQRGTQYF.

In terms of frequency, this clonotype is medium-sized. The rearrangement uses TRBV29-1 and TRBJ1-2. Germline V gives CDR1 SQVTM, CDR2 ANQGSEA. This CDR3 contains 11 residues. CDR3 region: CSVAISYGYTF.

The V call is TRBV18, the J call TRBJ1-2; the D call from TCRdb, TRBD1, cannot be confirmed without DNA. CDR1 is KGHSH and CDR2 is LQKENI in the germline V gene. The CDR3 extends over 15 amino acids. This chain's CDR3 is CASSPTDSANYGYTF.

According to its frequency, this clonotype is medium-sized (0.01 to 0.1%). CDR3 residues: CASSPRTRPQETQYF. The chain recombines TRBV7-6 with TRBJ2-5; TCRdb returns TRBD2, unconfirmable since there is no DNA. Germline CDR1 and CDR2: SGHVS and FNYEAQ. The CDR3 has 15 amino acids.

Its frequency marks this clonotype as medium-sized (0.01 to 0.1%). V and J are TRBV24-1 and TRBJ2-3; TCRdb picks TRBD2, but there is no DNA to check that call. Germline V gene data show CDR1 as KGHDR and CDR2 as SFDVKD. This CDR3 region has 18 residues. CDR3 sequence reads: CATSDFIEREGRTDTQYF.

The chain joins TRBV20-1 to TRBJ2-5. The CDR3 is 12 amino acids. CDR1 is DFQATT and CDR2 is SNEGSKA in the germline V gene (reference sequence). The CDR3: CSADGEQETQYF.

The chain recombines TRBV3-2 with TRBJ2-4. TRBV3-2 is a pseudogene segment. The CDR3 consists of 13 residues. This CDR3 reads CASSHLLKNIQYF.

V is TRBV4-1 and J is TRBJ2-7. CDR1 MGHRA and CDR2 YSYEKL come from the germline V gene. The CDR3 consists of 14 residues. CDR3 sequence reads: CASSQVAGSYEQYF.

Judged by frequency, this clonotype is medium-sized. The CDR3: CSAPGGGYSYNEQFF. This chain connects TRBV20-1 to TRBJ2-1; TCRdb selects TRBD1, and the lack of DNA leaves this call unchecked. The length of the CDR3 is 15 residues. Germline CDR1 and CDR2: DFQATT and SNEGSKA (reference sequence).

This CDR3 reads CASRAMGGELFF. The chain has TRBV6-2 or TRBV6-3 and TRBJ2-2. The CDR3 contains 12 residues. Germline loops: CDR1 MNHEY, CDR2 SVGEGT.

Frequency places this clonotype as medium-sized. The chain links TRBV27 to TRBJ2-1; as DNA is missing, the TRBD2 call by TCRdb cannot be tested. Germline V lookup: CDR1 MNHEY, CDR2 SMNVEV (reference sequence). This CDR3 has 13 amino acids. This CDR3 reads CASSPGTFNEQFF.